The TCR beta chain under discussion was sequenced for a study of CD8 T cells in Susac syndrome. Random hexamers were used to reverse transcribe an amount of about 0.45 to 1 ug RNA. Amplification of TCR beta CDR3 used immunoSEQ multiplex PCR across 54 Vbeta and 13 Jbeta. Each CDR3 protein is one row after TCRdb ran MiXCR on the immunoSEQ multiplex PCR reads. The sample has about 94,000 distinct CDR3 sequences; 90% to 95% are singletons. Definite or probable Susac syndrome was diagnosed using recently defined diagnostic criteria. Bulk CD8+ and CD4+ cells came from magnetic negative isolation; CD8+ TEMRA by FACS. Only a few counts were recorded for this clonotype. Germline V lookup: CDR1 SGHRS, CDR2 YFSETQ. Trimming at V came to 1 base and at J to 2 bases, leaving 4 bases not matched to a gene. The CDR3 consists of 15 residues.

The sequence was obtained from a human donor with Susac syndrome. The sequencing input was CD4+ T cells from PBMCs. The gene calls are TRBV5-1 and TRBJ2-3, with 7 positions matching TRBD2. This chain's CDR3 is CASSLRGVHTDTQYF. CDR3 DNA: TGCGCCAGCAGCTTGCGGGGGGTTCACACAGATACGCAGTATTTT. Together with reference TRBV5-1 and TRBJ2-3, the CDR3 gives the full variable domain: KAGVTQTPRYLIKTRGQQVTLSCSPISGHRSVSWYQQTPGQGLQFLFEYFSETQRNKGNFPGRFSGRQFSNSRSEMNVSTLELGDSALYLCASSLRGVHTDTQYFGPGTRLTVL.